This T cell receptor (beta chain) was observed in a study of blood T cell repertoires in COVID-19. Study at large: Italy, Spain and the United States were the sources of the convalescent and acute COVID-19 samples. Sample material is recorded as cDNA or gDNA derived from T cells, B-cell-depleted T cells, or PBMCs.

Per the original methods: Reference gene primer amplification gave nucleated cell count estimates. TCRdb's table, derived via immunoSEQ multiplex PCR, lists solely in-frame clones and lacks some. Clone size and V and J calls were adopted from that table, with D and trimming inferred from the DNA. The sample has just over 300,000 clones, over 80% seen once; the top ten hold approximately 9%. Sequenced: PBMCs or T cells enriched from blood (not recorded which). The receptor comes from a woman aged 18-30 years who had recovered from COVID-19.

As DNA, the CDR3 is TGTGCCAGCTCACCCTGGACAGCCGGGAACACTGAAGCTTTCTTT. Translation: CASSPWTAGNTEAFF. This rearrangement joins TRBV18 to TRBJ1-1; the D gene is possibly TRBD1 (6 bases). In germline, CDR1 is KGHSH, CDR2 LQKENI. The CDR3 covers 15 residues. V lost 3 bases, J lost 1 base, and 12 bases lay in between.